This T cell receptor (beta chain) was recorded in a study of blood T cell repertoires in COVID-19. Unmatched junction bases numbered 3, after V lost 6 bases and J lost 4 bases. This CDR3 is 13 amino acids long. The germline V gene encodes CDR1 WSHSY and CDR2 SAAADI. Some clones are missing from TCRdb's copy, which holds only in-frame ones; the method was immunoSEQ multiplex PCR. The data hold about 320,000 clones, with more than 90% observed a single time. In regard to this clone: The same CDR3 can be traced to other DNA sequences in this sample.

The sequencing sample was made of PBMCs or T cells enriched from blood (not recorded which). This receptor was taken from a man aged 55 to 70 who had recovered from COVID-19. V and J are TRBV10-2 and TRBJ2-5; the match to TRBD1 covers 9 bases. The CDR3 protein is CASRDRGLETQYF. CDR3 nucleotides: TGCGCCAGCAGGGACAGGGGTTTAGAGACCCAGTACTTC.